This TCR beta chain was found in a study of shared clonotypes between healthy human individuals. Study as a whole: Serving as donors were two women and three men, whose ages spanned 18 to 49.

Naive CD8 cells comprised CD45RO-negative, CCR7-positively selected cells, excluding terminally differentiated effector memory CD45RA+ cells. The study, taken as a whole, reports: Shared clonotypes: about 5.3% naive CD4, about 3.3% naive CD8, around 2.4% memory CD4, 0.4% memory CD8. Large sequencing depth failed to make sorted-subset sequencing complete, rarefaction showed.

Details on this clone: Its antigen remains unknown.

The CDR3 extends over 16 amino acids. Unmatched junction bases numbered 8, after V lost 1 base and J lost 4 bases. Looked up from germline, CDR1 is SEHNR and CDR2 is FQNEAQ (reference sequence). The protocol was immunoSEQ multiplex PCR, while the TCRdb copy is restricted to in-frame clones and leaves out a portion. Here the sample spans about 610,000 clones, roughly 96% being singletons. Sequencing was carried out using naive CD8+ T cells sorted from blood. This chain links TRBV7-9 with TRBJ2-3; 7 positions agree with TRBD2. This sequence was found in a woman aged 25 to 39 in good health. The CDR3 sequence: CASSLEREGWPDTQYF. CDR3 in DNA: TGTGCCAGCAGCTTAGAGAGGGAGGGATGGCCAGATACGCAGTATTTT.